A single sample gave rise to the 2 T cell receptor beta chains below, sequenced in a study of T-cell reconstitution after alpha-beta-depleted transplantation in children. It was with unique molecular identifiers that the TCRbeta library was prepared. TCRdb re-called the PCR reads with MiXCR, one entry per CDR3 protein. The sample yields about 150,000 distinct CDR3 sequences, approximately 12% seen once. The input for sequencing was PBMCs, taken before TCRalphabeta/CD19-depleted stem cell transplant. The receptors come from a boy aged 2 to 9 with acute myeloid leukemia, due to receive a stem cell transplant.

The genes are TRBV6-1 and TRBJ2-2; a weak D match, TRBD2 (5 bases). V lost 6 bases and J lost 4, with 9 bases in between. CDR1 is MNHNS, CDR2 SASEGT, per germline. This CDR3 is built from 13 residues. CDR3 in amino acids: CASSQRGTGELFF. DNA for the CDR3: TGTGCCAGCAGCCAACGGGGCACCGGGGAGCTGTTTTTT.

This clonotype was picked up many times. The rearrangement links TRBV18 to TRBJ1-6; D uncertain. CDR1 and CDR2 (germline): KGHSH, LQKENI. The CDR3 totals 16 residues. V lost 2 bases and J 0 bases, leaving 8 bases between the germline ends. The CDR3 sequence: CASSPAGNSYNSPLHF. Here the CDR3 DNA reads TGTGCCAGCTCACCAGCAGGCAACTCCTATAATTCACCCCTCCACTTT.